This TCR beta chain was sequenced during a study of cytomegalovirus exposure and HLA in healthy donors. The study ran its PCR with 60 Vbeta and 13 Jbeta primers. Repertoires were generated with immunoSEQ multiplex PCR, while TCRdb's copy carries only in-frame clones and drops some. The sample has approximately 130,000 clones; around 80% are singletons. Deletions cut 1 base from V and 6 bases from J, with 10 bases between. This CDR3 spans 13 amino acids. The germline V gene encodes CDR1 SGHRS and CDR2 YFSETQ. What was sequenced was PBMCs. The receptor's source is a woman in her forties or fifties in good health and CMV-seropositive. The rearrangement links TRBV5-1 to TRBJ1-2, with D perhaps TRBD1 (5 bases). CDR3 sequence (DNA): TGCGCCAGCAGCTTGTCAGGGATGGATGGCTACACCTTC. Its translation is CASSLSGMDGYTF.